The clone carrying this TCR beta chain was detected only a few times. Its antigen is not identified. The data were taken from a study of cytomegalovirus exposure and HLA in healthy donors. It was with 60 Vbeta and 13 Jbeta primers that the PCR ran. Data came from immunoSEQ multiplex PCR; TCRdb stores just in-frame clones and leaves some out. The table shows around 170,000 clones, with about 80% occurring only once. Study-wide results and limits: When analyzed later, a missense DCLRE1C variant was found to be linked to TCR beta V- and J-gene trimming. Earlier results showed most TCR beta V segments being productive about 87% or about 30% of the time.

This TCR was sampled from a woman aged 50 to 60 in good health and CMV-seropositive. The sample taken for sequencing was PBMCs.

The CDR3 nucleotides are TGTGCCAGCAGCTTGACTCTCGGAAAGTCGAACACCGGGGAGCTGTTTTTT. Translating it yields CASSLTLGKSNTGELFF. This chain uses TRBV4-2 with TRBJ2-2, with D unresolved. The CDR3 runs to 17 residues. The V and J ends lost 5 bases and 0 bases respectively, with 16 bases between them. CDR1 is LGHNA, CDR2 YNFKEQ, per germline.